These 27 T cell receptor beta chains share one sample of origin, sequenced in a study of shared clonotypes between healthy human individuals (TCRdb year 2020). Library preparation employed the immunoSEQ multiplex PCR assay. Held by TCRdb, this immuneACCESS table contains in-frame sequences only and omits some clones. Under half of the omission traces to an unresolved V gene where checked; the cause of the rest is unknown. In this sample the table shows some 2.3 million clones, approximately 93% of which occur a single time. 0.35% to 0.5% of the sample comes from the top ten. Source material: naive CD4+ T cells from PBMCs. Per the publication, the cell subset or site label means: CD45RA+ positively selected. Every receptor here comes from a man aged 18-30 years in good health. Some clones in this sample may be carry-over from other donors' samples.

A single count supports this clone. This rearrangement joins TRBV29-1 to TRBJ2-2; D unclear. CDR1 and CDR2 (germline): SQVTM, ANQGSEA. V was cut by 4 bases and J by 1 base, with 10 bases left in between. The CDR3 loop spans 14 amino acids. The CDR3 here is CSVVSMLNTGELFF. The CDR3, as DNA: TGCAGCGTTGTCAGTATGCTGAACACCGGGGAGCTGTTTTTT.

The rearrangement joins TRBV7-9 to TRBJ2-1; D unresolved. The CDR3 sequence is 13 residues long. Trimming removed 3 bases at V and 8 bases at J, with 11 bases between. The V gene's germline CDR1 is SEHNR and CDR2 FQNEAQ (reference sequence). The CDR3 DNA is TGTGCCAGCAGCTTGGCGACCTGGGATGAGCAGTTCTTC. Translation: CASSLATWDEQFF.

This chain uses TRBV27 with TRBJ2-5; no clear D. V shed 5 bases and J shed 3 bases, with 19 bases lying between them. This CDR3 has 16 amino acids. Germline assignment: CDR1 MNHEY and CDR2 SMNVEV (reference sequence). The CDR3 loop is CASSTALTQSKETQYF. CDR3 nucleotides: TGTGCCAGCAGTACCGCTCTGACCCAGTCAAAAGAGACCCAGTACTTC.

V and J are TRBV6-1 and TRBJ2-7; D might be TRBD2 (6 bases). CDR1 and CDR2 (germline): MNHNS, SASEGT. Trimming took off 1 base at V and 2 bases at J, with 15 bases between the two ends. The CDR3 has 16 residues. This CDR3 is CASSEGLGQQPYEQYF. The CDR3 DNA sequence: TGTGCCAGCAGTGAAGGACTAGGGCAGCAACCCTACGAGCAGTACTTC.

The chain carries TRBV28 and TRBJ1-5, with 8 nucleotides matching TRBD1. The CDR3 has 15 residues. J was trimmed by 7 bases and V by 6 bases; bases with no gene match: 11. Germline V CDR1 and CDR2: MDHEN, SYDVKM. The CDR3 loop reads CASSGRDRTGQPQHF. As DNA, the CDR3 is TGTGCCAGCAGCGGACGGGACAGGACGGGACAGCCCCAGCATTTT.

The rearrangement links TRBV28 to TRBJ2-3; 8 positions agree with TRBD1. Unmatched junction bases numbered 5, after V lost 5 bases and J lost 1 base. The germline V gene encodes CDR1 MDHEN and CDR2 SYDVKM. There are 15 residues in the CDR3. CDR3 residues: CASSMDRVGTDTQYF. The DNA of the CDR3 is TGTGCCAGCAGTATGGACAGGGTCGGCACAGATACGCAGTATTTT.

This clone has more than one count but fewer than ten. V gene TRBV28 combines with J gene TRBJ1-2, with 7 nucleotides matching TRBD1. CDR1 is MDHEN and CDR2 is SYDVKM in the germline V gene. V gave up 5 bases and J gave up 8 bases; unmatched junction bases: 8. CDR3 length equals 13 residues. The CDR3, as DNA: TGTGCCAGCAGTCCTATTACAGGGGACGGCTACACCTTC. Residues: CASSPITGDGYTF.

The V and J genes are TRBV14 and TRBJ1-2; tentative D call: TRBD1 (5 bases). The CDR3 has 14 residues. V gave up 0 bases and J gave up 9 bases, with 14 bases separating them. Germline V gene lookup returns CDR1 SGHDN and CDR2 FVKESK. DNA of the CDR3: TGTGCCAGCAGCCAAGATTGGGGGGTCGGAAGCTACACCTTC. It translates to CASSQDWGVGSYTF.

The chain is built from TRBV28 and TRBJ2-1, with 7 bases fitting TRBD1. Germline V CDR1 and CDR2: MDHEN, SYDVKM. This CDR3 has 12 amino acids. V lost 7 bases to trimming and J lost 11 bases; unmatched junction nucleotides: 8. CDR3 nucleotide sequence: TGTGCCAGCACCATAGGACAGGCAAAGCAGTTCTTC. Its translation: CASTIGQAKQFF. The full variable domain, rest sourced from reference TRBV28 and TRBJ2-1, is DVKVTQSSRYLVKRTGEKVFLECVQDMDHENMFWYRQDPGLGLRLIYFSYDVKMKEKGDIPEGYSVSREKKERFSLILESASTNQTSMYLCASTIGQAKQFFGPGTRLTVL.

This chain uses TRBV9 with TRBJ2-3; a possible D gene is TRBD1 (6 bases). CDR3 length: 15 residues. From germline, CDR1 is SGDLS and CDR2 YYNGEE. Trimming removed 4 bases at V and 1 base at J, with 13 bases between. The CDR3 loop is CASSSRGGGTDTQYF. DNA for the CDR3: TGTGCCAGCAGCTCCCGAGGGGGTGGCACAGATACGCAGTATTTT.

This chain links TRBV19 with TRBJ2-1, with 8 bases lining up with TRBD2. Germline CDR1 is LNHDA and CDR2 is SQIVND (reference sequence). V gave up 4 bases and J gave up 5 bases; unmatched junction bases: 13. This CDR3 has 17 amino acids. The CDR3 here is CASSRTSIYGGNNEQFF. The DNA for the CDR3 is TGTGCCAGTAGTAGGACTAGCATTTACGGTGGGAACAATGAGCAGTTCTTC.

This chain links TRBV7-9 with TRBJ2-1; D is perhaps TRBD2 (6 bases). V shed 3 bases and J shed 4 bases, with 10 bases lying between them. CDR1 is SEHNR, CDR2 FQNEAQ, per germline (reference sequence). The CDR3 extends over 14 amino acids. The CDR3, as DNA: TGTGCCAGCAGCTTGGGGGAGGTGTACAATGAGCAGTTCTTC. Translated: CASSLGEVYNEQFF.

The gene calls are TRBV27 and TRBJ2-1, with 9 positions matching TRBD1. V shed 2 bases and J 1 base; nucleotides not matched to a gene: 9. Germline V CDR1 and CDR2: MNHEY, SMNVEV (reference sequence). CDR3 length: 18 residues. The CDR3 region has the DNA TGTGCCAGCAGTTTACTCCCTTTGACAGGGGGATCCTACAATGAGCAGTTCTTC. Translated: CASSLLPLTGGSYNEQFF.

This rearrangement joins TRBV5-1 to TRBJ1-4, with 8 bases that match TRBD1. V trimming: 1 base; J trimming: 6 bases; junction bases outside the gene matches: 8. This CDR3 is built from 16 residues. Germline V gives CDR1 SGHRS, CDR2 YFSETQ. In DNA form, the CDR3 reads TGCGCCAGCAGCTTGCGGCCCGGGACAGGAGATGAAAAACTGTTTTTT. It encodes CASSLRPGTGDEKLFF.

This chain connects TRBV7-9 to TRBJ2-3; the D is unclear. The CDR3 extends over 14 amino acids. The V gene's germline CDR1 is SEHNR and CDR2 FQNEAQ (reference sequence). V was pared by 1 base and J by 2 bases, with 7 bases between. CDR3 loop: CASSLGVTTDTQYF. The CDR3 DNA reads TGTGCCAGCAGCTTAGGGGTAACCACAGATACGCAGTATTTT.

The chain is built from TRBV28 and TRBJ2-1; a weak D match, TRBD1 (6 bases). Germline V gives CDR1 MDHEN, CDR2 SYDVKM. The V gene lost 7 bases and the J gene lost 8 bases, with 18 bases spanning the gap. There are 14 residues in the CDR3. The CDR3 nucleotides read TGTGCCAGCAAAACAGGGACACCCCGGCATGAGCAGTTCTTC. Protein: CASKTGTPRHEQFF.

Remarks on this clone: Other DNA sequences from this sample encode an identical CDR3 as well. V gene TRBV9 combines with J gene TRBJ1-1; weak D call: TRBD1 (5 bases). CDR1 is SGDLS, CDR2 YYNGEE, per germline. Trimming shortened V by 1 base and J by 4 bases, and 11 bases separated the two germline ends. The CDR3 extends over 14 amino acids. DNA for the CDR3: TGTGCCAGCAGCGTATTGGGGGTAGGCACTGAAGCTTTCTTT. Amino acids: CASSVLGVGTEAFF. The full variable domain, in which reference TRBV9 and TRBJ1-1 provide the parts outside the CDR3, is DSGVTQTPKHLITATGQRVTLRCSPRSGDLSVYWYQQSLDQGLQFLIQYYNGEERAKGNILERFSAQQFPDLHSELNLSSLELGDSALYFCASSVLGVGTEAFFGQGTRLTVV.

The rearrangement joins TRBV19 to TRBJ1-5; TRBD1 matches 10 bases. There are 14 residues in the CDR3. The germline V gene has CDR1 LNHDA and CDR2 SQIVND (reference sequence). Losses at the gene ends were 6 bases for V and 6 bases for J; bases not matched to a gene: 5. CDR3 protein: CASSTGQGSQPQHF. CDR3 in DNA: TGTGCCAGTAGCACGGGACAGGGGAGTCAGCCCCAGCATTTT.

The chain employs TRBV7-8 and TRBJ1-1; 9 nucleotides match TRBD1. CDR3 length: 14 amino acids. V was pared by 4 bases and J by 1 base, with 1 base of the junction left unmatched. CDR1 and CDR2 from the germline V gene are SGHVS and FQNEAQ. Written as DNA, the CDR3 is TGTGCCAGCAGCTGGACAGGGGCGAACACTGAAGCTTTCTTT. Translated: CASSWTGANTEAFF.

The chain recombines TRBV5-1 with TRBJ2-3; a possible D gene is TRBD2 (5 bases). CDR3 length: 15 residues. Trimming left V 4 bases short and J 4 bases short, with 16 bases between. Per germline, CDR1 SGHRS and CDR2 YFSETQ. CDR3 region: CASSPLGVVADTQYF. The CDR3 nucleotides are TGCGCCAGCAGCCCCTTGGGAGTCGTGGCAGATACGCAGTATTTT.

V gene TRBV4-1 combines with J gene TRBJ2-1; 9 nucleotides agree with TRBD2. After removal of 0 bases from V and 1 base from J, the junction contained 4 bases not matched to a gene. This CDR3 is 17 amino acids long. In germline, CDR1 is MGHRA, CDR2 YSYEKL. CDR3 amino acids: CASSQEASGTSYNEQFF. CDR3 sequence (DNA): TGCGCCAGCAGCCAAGAGGCTAGCGGGACTTCCTACAATGAGCAGTTCTTC.

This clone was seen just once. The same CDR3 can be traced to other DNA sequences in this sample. The CDR3 reads CASNPSGSYSEQYF. In DNA, the CDR3 is TGTGCCAGCAACCCTAGCGGGAGCTATAGCGAGCAGTACTTC. V usage is TRBV6-5 and J usage is TRBJ2-7; the match to TRBD2 covers 10 bases. The germline CDR1 and CDR2 sequences are MNHEY and SVGAGI. The CDR3 is 14 residues long. V lost 7 bases to trimming and J lost 6 bases; unmatched junction nucleotides: 9.

In DNA form, the CDR3 reads TGTGCCAGTAGCGATTTTTTCCGAGACAGCACCCCCGGGGAGCTGTTTTTT. As protein: CASSDFFRDSTPGELFF. The chain combines TRBV19 with TRBJ2-2, with TRBD1 as a possible D gene (5 bases). The CDR3 is made up of 17 amino acids. CDR1 is LNHDA and CDR2 is SQIVND in the germline V gene (reference sequence). V lost 6 bases to trimming and J lost 6 bases, with 23 bases between them.

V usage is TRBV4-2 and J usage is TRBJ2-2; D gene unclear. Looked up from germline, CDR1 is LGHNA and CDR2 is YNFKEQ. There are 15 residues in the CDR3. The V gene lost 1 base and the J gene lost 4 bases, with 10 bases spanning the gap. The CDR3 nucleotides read TGTGCCAGCAGCCAAGTTGCGCTCCTCACCGGGGAGCTGTTTTTT. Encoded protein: CASSQVALLTGELFF.

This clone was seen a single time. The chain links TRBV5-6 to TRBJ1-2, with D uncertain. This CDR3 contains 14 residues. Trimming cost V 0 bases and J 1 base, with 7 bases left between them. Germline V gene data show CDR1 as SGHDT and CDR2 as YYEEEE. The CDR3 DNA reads TGTGCCAGCAGCTTGGTTCTGAGTAACTATGGCTACACCTTC. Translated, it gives CASSLVLSNYGYTF. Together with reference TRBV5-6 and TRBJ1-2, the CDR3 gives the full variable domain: DAGVTQSPTHLIKTRGQQVTLRCSPKSGHDTVSWYQQALGQGPQFIFQYYEEEERQRGNFPDRFSGHQFPNYSSELNVNALLLGDSALYLCASSLVLSNYGYTFGSGTRLTVV.

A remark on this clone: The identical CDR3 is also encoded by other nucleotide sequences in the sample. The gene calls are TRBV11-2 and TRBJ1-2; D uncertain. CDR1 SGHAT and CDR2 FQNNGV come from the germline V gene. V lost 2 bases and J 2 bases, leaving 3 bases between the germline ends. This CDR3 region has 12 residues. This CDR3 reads CASSLSNYGYTF. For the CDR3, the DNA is TGTGCCAGCAGCTTATCCAACTATGGCTACACCTTC.

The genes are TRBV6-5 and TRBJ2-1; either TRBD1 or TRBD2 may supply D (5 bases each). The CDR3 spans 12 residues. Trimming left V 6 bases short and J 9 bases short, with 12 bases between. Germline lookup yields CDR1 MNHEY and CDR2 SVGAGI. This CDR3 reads CASSRPGREQFF. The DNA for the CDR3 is TGTGCCAGCAGCCGCCCGGGGCGTGAGCAGTTCTTC.